The present T cell receptor beta chain was sequenced within a study of blood T cell repertoires in COVID-19. CDR1 and CDR2 from the germline V gene are LNHNV and YYDKDF (reference sequence). The CDR3 contains 15 residues. V was cut by 1 base and J by 1 base, with 11 bases left in between. Method: immunoSEQ multiplex PCR; TCRdb's copy keeps in-frame clones and lacks some. The table includes roughly 12,000 clones, 73% detected once. The gene calls are TRBV15 and TRBJ2-7; weak D call: TRBD1 (6 bases). The TCR sequence derives from a human donor in a cohort sampled during active COVID-19. Sequencing input: peripheral blood. The CDR3 nucleotides read TGTGCCACCAGCAGAGGTGGAGGACAGTCCTACGAGCAGTACTTC. Its translation: CATSRGGGQSYEQYF.